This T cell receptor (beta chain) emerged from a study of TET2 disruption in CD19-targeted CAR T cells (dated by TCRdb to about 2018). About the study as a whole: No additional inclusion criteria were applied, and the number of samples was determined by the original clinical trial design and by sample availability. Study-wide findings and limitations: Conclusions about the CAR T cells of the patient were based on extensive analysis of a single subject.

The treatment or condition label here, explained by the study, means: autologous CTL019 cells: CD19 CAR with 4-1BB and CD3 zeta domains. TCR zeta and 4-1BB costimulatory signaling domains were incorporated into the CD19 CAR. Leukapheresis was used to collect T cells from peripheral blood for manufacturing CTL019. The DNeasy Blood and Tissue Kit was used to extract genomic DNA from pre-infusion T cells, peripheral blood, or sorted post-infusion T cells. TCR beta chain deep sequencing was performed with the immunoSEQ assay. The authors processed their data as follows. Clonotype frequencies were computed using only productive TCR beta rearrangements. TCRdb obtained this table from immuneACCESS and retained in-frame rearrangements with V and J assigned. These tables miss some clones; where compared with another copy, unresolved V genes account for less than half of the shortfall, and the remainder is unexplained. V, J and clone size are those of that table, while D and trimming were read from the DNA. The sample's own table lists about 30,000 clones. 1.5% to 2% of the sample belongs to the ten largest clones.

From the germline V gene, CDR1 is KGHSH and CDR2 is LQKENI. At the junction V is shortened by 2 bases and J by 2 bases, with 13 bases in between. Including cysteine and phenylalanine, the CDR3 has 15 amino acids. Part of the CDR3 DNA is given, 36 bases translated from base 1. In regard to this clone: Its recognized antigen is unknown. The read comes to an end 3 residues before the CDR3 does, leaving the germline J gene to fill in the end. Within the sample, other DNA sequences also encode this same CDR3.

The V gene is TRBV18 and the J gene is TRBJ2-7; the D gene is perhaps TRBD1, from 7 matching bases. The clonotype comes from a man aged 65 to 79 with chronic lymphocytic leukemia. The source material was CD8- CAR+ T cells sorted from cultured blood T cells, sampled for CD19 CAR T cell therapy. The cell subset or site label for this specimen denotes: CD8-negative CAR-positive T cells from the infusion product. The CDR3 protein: CASSPAGGPAYEQYF. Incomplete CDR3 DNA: TGTGCCAGCTCACCAGCAGGGGGGCCGGCCTACGAG.